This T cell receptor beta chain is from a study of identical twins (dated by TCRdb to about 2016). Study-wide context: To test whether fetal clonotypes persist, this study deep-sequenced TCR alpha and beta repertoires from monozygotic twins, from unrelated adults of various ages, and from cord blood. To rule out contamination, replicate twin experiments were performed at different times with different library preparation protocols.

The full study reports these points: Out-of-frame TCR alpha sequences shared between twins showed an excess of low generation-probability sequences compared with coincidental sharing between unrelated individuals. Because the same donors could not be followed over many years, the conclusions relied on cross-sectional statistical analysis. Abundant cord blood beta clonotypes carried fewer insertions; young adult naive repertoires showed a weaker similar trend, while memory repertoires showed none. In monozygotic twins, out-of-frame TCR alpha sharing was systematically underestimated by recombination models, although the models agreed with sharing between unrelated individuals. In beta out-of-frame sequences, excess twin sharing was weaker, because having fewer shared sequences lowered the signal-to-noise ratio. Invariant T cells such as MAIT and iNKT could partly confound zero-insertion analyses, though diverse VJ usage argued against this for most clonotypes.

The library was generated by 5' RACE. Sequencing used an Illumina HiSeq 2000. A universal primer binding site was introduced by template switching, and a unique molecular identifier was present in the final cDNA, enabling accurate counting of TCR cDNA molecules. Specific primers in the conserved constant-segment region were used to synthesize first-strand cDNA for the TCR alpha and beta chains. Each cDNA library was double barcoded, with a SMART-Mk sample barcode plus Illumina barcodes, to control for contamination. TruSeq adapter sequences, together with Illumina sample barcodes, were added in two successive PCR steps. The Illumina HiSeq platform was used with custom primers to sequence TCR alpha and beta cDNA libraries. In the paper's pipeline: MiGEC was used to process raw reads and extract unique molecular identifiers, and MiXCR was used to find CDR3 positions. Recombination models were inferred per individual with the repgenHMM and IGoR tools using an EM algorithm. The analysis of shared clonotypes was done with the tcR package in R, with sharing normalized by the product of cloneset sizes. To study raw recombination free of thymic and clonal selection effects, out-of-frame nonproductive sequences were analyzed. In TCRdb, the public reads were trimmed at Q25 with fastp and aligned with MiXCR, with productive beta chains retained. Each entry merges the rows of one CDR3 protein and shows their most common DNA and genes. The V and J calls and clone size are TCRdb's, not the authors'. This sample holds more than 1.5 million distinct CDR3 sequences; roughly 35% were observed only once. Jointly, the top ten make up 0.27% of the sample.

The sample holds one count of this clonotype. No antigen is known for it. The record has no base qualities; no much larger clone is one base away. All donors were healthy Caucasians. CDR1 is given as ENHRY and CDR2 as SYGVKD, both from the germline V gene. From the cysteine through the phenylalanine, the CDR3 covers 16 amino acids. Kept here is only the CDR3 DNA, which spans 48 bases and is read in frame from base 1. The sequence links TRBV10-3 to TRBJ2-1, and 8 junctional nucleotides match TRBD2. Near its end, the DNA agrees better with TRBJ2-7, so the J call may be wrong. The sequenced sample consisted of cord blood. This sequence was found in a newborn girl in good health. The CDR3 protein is CAISDRSGSSYNEQYF. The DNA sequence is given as TGTGCCATCAGTGACCGAAGCGGGAGCTCCTACAATGAGCAGTACTTC.